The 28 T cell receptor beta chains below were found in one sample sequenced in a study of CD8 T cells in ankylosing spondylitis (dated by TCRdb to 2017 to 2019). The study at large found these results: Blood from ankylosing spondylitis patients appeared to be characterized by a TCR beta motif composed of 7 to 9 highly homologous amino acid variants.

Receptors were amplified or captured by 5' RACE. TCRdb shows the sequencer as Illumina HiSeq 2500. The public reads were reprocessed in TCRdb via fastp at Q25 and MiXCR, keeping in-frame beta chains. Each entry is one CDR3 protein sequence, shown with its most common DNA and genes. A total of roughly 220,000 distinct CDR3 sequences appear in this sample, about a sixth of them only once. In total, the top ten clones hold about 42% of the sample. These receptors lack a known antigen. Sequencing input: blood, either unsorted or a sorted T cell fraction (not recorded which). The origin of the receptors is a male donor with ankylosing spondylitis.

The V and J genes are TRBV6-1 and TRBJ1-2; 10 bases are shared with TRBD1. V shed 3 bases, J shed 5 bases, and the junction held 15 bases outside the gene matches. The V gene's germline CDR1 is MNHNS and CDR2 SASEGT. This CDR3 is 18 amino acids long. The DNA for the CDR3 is TGTGCCAGCAGTGAGGAGACAGGGGGCGCGGGGAGACGATATGGCTACACCTTC. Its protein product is CASSEETGGAGRRYGYTF.

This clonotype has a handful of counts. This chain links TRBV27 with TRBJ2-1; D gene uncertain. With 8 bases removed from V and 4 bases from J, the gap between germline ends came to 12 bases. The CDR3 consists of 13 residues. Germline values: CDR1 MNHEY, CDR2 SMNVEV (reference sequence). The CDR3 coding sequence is TGTGCCAGCGGATCGACTGGTTACAATGAGCAGTTCTTC. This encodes CASGSTGYNEQFF.

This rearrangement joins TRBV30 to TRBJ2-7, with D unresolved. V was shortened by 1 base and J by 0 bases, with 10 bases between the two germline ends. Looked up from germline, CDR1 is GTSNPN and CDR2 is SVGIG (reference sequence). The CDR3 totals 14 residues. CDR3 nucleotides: TGTGCCTGGAGTGAAGGGATAGACTCCTACGAGCAGTACTTC. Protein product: CAWSEGIDSYEQYF.

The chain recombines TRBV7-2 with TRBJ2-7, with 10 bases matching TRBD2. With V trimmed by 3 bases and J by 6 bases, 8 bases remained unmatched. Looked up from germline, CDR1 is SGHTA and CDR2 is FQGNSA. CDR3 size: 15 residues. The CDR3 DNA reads TGTGCCAGCAGCTTTCCCCTAGCGGGAGTACTCGAGCAGTACTTC. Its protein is CASSFPLAGVLEQYF.

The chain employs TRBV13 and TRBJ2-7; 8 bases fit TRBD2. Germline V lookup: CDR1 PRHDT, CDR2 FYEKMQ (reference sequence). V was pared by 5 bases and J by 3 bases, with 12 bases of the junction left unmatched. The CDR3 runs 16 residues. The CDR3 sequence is CASSGGSGGNLYEQYF. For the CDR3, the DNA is TGTGCCAGCAGCGGTGGGAGCGGGGGAAATCTCTACGAGCAGTACTTC.

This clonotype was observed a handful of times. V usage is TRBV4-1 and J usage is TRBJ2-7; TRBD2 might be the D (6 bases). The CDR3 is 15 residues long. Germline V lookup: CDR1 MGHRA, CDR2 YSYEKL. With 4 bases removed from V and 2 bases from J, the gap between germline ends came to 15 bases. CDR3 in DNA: TGCGCCAGCAGCCTCGGAGCGGGCCCAGCCTACGAGCAGTACTTC. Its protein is CASSLGAGPAYEQYF.

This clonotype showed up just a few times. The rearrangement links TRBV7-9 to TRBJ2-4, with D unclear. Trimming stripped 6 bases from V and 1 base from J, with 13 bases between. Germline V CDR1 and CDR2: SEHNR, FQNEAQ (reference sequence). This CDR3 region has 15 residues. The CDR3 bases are TGTGCCAGCAGTGAATCGAATGCGGCCAAAAACATTCAGTACTTC. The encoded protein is CASSESNAAKNIQYF.

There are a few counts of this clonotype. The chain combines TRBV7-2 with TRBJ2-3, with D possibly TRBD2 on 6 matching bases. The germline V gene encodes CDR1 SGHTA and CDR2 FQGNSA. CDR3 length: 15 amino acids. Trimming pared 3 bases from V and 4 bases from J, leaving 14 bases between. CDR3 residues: CASSFPEGSPDTQYF. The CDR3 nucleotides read TGTGCCAGCAGCTTTCCGGAGGGTAGCCCAGATACGCAGTATTTT.

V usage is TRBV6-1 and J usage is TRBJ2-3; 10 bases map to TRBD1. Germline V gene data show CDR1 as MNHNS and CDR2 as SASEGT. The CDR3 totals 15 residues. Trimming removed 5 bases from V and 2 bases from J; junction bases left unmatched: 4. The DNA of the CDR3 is TGTGCCAGCAGTCGACAGGGGGCGGACACAGATACGCAGTATTTT. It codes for CASSRQGADTDTQYF.

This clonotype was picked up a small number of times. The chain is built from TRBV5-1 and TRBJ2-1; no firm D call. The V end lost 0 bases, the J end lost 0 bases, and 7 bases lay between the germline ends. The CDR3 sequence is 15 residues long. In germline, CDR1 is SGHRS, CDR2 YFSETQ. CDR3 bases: TGCGCCAGCAGCTTGGAAGGAAGCTCCTACAATGAGCAGTTCTTC. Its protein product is CASSLEGSSYNEQFF.

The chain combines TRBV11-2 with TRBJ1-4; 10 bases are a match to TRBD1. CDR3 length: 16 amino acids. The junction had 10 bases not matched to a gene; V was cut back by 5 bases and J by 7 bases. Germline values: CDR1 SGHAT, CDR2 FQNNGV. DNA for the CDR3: TGTGCCAGCAGCCCTACCGGGACAGGGGAAATTGAAAAACTGTTTTTT. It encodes CASSPTGTGEIEKLFF.

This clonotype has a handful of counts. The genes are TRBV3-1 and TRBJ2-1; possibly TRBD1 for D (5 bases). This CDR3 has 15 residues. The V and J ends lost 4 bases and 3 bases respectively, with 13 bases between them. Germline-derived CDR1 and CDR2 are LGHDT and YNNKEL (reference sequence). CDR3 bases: TGTGCCAGCAGCCCACTAACGACAGTCTACAATGAGCAGTTCTTC. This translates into CASSPLTTVYNEQFF.

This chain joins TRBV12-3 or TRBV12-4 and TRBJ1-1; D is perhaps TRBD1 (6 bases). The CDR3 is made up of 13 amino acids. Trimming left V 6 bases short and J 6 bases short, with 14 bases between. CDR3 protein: CASRQQGWPEAFF. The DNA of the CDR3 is TGTGCCAGCAGACAACAGGGATGGCCTGAAGCTTTCTTT.

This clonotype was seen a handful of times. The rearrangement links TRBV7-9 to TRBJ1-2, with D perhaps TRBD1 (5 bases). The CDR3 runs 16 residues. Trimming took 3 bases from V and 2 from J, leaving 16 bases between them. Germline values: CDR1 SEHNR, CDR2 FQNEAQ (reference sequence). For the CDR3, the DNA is TGTGCCAGCAGCTTTAACGCTGCGGGGCACAACTATGGCTACACCTTC. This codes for CASSFNAAGHNYGYTF.

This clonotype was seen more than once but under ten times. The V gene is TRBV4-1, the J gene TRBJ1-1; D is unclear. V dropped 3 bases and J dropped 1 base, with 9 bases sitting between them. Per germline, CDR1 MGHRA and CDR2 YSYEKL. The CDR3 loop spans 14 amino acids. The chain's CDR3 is CASSHLSANTEAFF. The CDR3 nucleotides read TGCGCCAGCAGCCATCTCTCAGCGAACACTGAAGCTTTCTTT.

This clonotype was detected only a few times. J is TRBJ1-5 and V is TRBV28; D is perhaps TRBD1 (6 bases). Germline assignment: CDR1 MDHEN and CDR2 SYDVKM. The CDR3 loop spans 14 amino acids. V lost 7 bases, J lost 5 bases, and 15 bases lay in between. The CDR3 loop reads CASKMVGAHQPQHF. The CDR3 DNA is TGTGCCAGCAAGATGGTGGGGGCCCATCAGCCCCAGCATTTT.

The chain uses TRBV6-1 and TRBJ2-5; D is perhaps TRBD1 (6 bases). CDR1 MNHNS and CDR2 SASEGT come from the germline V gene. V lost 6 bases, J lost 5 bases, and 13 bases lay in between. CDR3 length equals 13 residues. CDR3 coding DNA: TGTGCCAGCAGAGACGGGACACTGGAGACCCAGTACTTC. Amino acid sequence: CASRDGTLETQYF.

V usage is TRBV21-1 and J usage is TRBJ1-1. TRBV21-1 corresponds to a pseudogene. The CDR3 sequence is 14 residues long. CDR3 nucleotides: TGTGCCAGCATCCGGGGGGGTCTCGGCACTGAAGCTTTCTTT. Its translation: CASIRGGLGTEAFF.

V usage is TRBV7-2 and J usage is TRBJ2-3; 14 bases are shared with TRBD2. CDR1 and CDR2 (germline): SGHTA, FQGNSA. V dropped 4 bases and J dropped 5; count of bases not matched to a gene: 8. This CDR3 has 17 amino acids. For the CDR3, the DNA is TGTGCCAGCAGCTCACCGGGACTAGCGGGAGCCCAAGATACGCAGTATTTT. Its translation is CASSSPGLAGAQDTQYF.

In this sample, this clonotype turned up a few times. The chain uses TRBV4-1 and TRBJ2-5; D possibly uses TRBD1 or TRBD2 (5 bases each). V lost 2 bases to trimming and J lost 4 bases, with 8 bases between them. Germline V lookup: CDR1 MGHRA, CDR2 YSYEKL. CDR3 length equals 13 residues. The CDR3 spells CASSQPGPETQYF. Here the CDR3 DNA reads TGCGCCAGCAGCCAACCGGGACCAGAGACCCAGTACTTC.

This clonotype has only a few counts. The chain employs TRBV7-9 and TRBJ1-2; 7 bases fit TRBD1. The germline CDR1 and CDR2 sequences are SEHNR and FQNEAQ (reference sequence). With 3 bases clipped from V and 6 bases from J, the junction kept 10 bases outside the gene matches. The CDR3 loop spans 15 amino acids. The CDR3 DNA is TGTGCCAGCAGCTTCGGGCAGGGGGGGAAGGATGGCTACACCTTC. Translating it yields CASSFGQGGKDGYTF.

The CDR3 spells CASSPETSGANVLTF. The DNA of the CDR3 is TGTGCCAGCAGCCCCGAGACCTCTGGGGCCAACGTCCTGACTTTC. The J gene is TRBJ2-6, the V gene TRBV6-1; D remains ambiguous. In germline, CDR1 is MNHNS, CDR2 SASEGT. The CDR3 is made up of 15 amino acids. The V end lost 6 bases, the J end lost 0 bases, and 9 bases lay between the germline ends.

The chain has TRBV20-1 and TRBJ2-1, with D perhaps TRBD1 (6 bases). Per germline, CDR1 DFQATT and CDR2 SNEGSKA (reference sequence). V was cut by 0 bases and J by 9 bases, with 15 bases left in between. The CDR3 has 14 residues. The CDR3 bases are TGCAGTGCTAGAGATCGCGTAGGGGGTCTTGAGCAGTTCTTC. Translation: CSARDRVGGLEQFF.

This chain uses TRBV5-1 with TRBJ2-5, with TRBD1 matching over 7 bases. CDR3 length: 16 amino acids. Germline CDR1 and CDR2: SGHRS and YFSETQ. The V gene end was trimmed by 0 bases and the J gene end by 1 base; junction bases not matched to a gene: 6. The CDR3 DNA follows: TGCGCCAGCAGCTTGGGGCCCCGGGACAGCCAAGAGACCCAGTACTTC. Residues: CASSLGPRDSQETQYF.

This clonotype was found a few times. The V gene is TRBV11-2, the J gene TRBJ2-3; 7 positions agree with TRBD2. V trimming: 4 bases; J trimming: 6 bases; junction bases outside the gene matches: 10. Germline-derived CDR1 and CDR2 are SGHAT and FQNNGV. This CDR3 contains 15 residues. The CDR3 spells CASSSYGLGPDTQYF. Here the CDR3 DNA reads TGTGCCAGCAGCTCCTATGGACTAGGTCCGGATACGCAGTATTTT.

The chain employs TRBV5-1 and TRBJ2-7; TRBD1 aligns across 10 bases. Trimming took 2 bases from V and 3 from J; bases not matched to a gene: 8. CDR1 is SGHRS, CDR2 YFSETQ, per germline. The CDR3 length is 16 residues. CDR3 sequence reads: CASSFGERTGGYEQYF. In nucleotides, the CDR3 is TGCGCCAGCAGCTTTGGGGAACGGACAGGGGGCTACGAGCAGTACTTC.

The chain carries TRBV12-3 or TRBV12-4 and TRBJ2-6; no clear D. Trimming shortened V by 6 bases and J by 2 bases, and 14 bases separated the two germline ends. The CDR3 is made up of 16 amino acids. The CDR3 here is CASSPSGLAGANVLTF. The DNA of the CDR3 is TGTGCCAGCAGCCCCTCGGGCCTTGCTGGGGCCAACGTCCTGACTTTC.

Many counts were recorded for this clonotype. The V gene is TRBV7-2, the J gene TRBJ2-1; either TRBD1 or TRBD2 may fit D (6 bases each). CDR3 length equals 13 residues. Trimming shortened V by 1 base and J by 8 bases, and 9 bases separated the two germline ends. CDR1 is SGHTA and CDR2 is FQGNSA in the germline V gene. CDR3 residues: CASSLDGGHEQFF. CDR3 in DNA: TGTGCCAGCAGCTTAGACGGGGGCCATGAGCAGTTCTTC.